The 9 T cell receptor beta chains in this list originate from one sample, sequenced in a study of human T cells and chemical hapten exposure (dated by TCRdb to the early 2020s). Total RNA was extracted from unfractionated whole blood collected in Tempus Blood RNA tubes. Library generation was performed with 5' RACE. The instrument given in TCRdb is Illumina MiSeq. The public reads were reprocessed in TCRdb via fastp at Q25 and MiXCR, keeping in-frame beta chains. Each CDR3 protein gets just one entry, which takes the most common genes and DNA from the rows behind it. Counted in this sample were approximately 150,000 distinct CDR3 sequences; 3.5% to 5% of them appeared once. The ten most abundant clones make up around 1.4% of the sample. Every receptor here comes from a female donor in good health.

This clonotype was picked up many times. The chain employs TRBV5-6 and TRBJ2-5; TRBD2 matches at 11 bases. V lost 6 bases, J lost 7 bases, and 20 bases stayed unmatched. CDR3 length: 18 residues. CDR1 is SGHDT and CDR2 is YYEEEE in the germline V gene. Written as DNA, the CDR3 is TGTGCCAGCATCCTCTCTAGCGGGGGGAATCCCCGGCGCGGGACCCAGTACTTC. This codes for CASILSSGGNPRRGTQYF.

There are many counts of this clonotype. This sequence joins TRBV5-1 and TRBJ2-5, with D perhaps being TRBD1 or TRBD2 (5 bases each). Germline V gene sequence: CDR1 SGHRS, CDR2 YFSETQ. There are 15 residues in the CDR3. The V end was cut by 0 bases, the J end by 3 bases, with 12 bases between. DNA for the CDR3: TGCGCCAGCAGCTTGGGAGGGGCCGAGAAAGAGACCCAGTACTTC. Translation gives CASSLGGAEKETQYF.

This clonotype was recorded many times. This chain joins TRBV7-2 and TRBJ2-3; D possibly corresponds to TRBD2 (5 bases). CDR1 is SGHTA and CDR2 is FQGNSA in the germline V gene. The CDR3 is 14 amino acids. V lost 2 bases, J lost 2 bases, and 8 bases lay in between. CDR3 sequence reads: CASSLRGDTDTQYF. The CDR3 DNA reads TGTGCCAGCAGCTTACGGGGAGACACAGATACGCAGTATTTT.

This clonotype was counted ten times or more. The chain uses TRBV7-9 and TRBJ1-2; TRBD1 matches at 7 bases. The germline gives CDR1 SEHNR, CDR2 FQNEAQ (reference sequence). The CDR3 totals 15 residues. The V gene end was trimmed by 1 base and the J gene end by 2 bases; junction bases not matched to a gene: 4. The CDR3 protein is CASSLETGANYGYTF. CDR3 sequence (DNA): TGTGCCAGCAGCTTAGAAACAGGGGCGAACTATGGCTACACCTTC.

This clonotype was found many times. Mismatch with germline at one junction end may stem from a read error. The rearrangement joins TRBV28 to TRBJ1-2, with D tentatively TRBD1 (5 bases). CDR1 is MDHEN, CDR2 SYDVKM, per germline. This CDR3 comprises 15 residues. CDR3: CGSTMAPGHYYGYTF. The DNA of the CDR3 is TGTGGCAGCACCATGGCCCCAGGGCATTACTATGGCTACACCTTC.

In this sample, this clonotype turned up a few times. CDR3 nucleotides: TGCAGTGCTAGAGATCGACTAGCGGGGGGCGATGAGCAGTTCTTC. Its protein product is CSARDRLAGGDEQFF. V is TRBV20-1 and J is TRBJ2-1, with 13 bases matching TRBD2. This CDR3 has 15 amino acids. The germline V gene encodes CDR1 DFQATT and CDR2 SNEGSKA (reference sequence). Trimming removed 0 bases from V and 8 bases from J; junction bases left unmatched: 4.

This clonotype was detected only a few times. The chain is built from TRBV7-2 and TRBJ2-3; possible D gene TRBD2, 7 bases. This CDR3 spans 15 amino acids. V was shortened by 2 bases and J by 11 bases, with 20 bases between the two germline ends. In germline, CDR1 is SGHTA, CDR2 FQGNSA. CDR3 amino acids: CASSLTGWGGRGQYF. The CDR3 DNA is TGTGCCAGCAGCTTAACCGGATGGGGGGGGCGGGGGCAGTATTTT. Looking up the rest from reference TRBV7-2 and TRBJ2-3 gives the full variable domain: GAGVSQSPSNKVTEKGKDVELRCDPISGHTALYWYRQSLGQGLEFLIYFQGNSAPDKSGLPSDRFSAERTGGSVSTLTIQRTQQEDSAVYLCASSLTGWGGRGQYFGPGTRLTVL.

This clonotype was observed a handful of times. This chain uses TRBV6-5 with TRBJ1-1; possibly TRBD1 for D (5 bases). Deletions cut 2 bases from V and 10 bases from J, with 11 bases between. CDR3 length: 12 residues. Germline V gives CDR1 MNHEY, CDR2 SVGAGI. The CDR3 spells CASSYRQGPAFF. The DNA for the CDR3 is TGTGCCAGCAGTTACCGGCAGGGCCCAGCTTTCTTT.

This clonotype has at least ten counts. The rearrangement links TRBV29-1 to TRBJ2-3, with TRBD1 matching over 9 bases. Germline trimming cut 4 bases from V and 0 bases from J; bases unmatched to any gene: 5. Per germline, CDR1 SQVTM and CDR2 ANQGSEA. The CDR3 consists of 15 residues. The CDR3 protein is CSVVRGTGSTDTQYF. CDR3 bases: TGCAGCGTTGTCCGTGGGACAGGGAGCACAGATACGCAGTATTTT.